The T cell receptor (beta chain) under discussion was sequenced for a study of shared clonotypes between healthy human individuals. The study, taken as a whole, reports: It was expected that sequencing depth would affect clonotype sharing among donors.

This CDR3 has 12 amino acids. Germline V CDR1 and CDR2: SNHLY, FYNNEI. The authors split each subset's genomic DNA evenly across several immunoSEQ plates. TCRdb's table, derived via immunoSEQ multiplex PCR, lists solely in-frame clones and lacks some. The profile covers 450,000 to 500,000 clones, with roughly 85% appearing a single time and around 12% taken by the ten largest. The study drew its donors from healthy HIV-negative adults without recent acute infections or vaccinations. Worth noting for this clone: The antigen remains undetermined. At one end the junction does not follow the germline gene, possibly because of a read error.

The source material was PBMCs. V gene TRBV2 combines with J gene TRBJ2-3; no definite D call. The receptor's source is a woman aged 40 to 49 in good health. Some clones in this sample may be carry-over from other donors' samples. Here the CDR3 DNA reads TGTGCCTGCAGCATCCACACAGATACGCAGTATTTT. It specifies CACSIHTDTQYF.